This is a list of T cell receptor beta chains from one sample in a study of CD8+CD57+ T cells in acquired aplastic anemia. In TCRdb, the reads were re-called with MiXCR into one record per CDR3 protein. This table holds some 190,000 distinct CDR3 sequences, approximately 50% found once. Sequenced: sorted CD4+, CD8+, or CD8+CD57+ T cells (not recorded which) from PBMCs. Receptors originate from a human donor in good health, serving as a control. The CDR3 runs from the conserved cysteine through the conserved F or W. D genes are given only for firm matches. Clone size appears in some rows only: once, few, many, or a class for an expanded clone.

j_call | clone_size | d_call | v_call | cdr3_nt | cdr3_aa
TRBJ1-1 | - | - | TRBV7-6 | TGTGCCAGCAGCTTAGGGACTGACACTGAAGCTTTCTTT | CASSLGTDTEAFF
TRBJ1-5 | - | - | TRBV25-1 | TGTGCCAGCAGTCAACAGGGAGTGGATCAGCCCCAGCATTTT | CASSQQGVDQPQHF
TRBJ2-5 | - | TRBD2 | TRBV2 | TGTGCCAGCAGTGAAGCTAGCGGGGGGGAAGAGACCCAGTACTTC | CASSEASGGEETQYF
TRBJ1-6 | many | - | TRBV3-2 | TGTGCCAGCAGCCTCCAGGACAGGGTGATTAATTCACCCCTCCACTTT | CASSLQDRVINSPLHF
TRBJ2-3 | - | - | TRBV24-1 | TGTGCCACCAGTGATCTGAGGCGGAACACAGATACGCAGTATTTT | CATSDLRRNTDTQYF
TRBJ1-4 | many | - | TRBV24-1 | TGTGCCACGAGCGCGGGGCCCACTAATGAAAAACTGTTTTTT | CATSAGPTNEKLFF
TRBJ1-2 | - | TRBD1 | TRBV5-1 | TGCGCCAGTAGACAGGGTCGGGACTATGGCTACACCTTC | CASRQGRDYGYTF
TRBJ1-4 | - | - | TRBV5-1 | TGCGCCAGCAGCTTGCCTCATGGGCAGGGTAATGAAAAACTGTTTTTT | CASSLPHGQGNEKLFF
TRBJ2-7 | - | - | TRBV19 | TGTGCCAGTGGGTGGGGAGGCGAGCAGTACTTC | CASGWGGEQYF
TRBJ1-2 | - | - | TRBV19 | TGTGCCAGTAGTGATAACAGGGTCGGCTACACCTTC | CASSDNRVGYTF